The clone carrying this T cell receptor (beta chain) was counted many times. The data belong to a study of identical twins. TCRdb reprocessed the 5' RACE reads with MiXCR, giving one entry per CDR3 protein. This sample has approximately 690,000 distinct CDR3 sequences, with 6.1% found just once. This CDR3 has 15 residues. Germline V gene sequence: CDR1 SEHNR, CDR2 FQNEAQ (reference sequence). Deletions cut 4 bases from V and 1 base from J, with 12 bases between. This TCR was sampled from a man aged 18 to 30 in good health. The gene calls are TRBV7-9 and TRBJ2-3; no reliable D call. Specimen: naive T cells sorted from blood. CDR3 amino acids: CASSSSSAGTDTQYF. The CDR3 DNA sequence: TGTGCCAGCAGCTCTAGTTCGGCAGGCACAGATACGCAGTATTTT.